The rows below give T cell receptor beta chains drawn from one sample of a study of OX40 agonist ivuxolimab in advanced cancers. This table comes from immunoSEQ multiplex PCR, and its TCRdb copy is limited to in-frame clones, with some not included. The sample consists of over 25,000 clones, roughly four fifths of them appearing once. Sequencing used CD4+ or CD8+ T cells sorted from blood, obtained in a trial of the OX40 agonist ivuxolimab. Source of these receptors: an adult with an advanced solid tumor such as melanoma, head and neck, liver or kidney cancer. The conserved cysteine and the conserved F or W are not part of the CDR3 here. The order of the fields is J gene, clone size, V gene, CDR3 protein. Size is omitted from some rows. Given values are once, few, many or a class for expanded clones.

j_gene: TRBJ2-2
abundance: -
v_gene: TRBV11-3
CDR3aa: ASSLGWGTGELF

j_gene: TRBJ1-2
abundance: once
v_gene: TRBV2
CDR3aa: ASSEWVSGGYT

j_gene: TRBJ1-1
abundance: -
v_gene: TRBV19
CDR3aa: ASSIVPESYTEAF

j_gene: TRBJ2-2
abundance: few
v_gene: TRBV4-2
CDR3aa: ASSQDAGDTGELF

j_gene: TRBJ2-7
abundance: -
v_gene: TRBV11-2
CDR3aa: ASSTGLAGRVSYEQY

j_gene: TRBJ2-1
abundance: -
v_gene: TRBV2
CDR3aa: ASSDAGQNNEQF

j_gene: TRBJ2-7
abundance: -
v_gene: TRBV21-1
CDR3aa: ASSSMRTGEDYEQY

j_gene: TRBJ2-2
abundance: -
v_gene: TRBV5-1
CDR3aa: ASSLWTGVTGGELF

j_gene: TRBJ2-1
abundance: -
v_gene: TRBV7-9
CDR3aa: ASSLGTSGYEQF

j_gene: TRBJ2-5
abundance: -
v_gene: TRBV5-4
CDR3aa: ASSTGLAGETQY

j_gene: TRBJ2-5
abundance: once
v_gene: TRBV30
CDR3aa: AWEGNRGAKTQY

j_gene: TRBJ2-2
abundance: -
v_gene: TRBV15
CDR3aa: ATSRPTGRTTDTGELF

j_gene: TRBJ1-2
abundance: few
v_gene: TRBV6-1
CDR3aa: ASSGTGGYGYT

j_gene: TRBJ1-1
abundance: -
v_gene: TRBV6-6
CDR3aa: ASSFTGTEAF

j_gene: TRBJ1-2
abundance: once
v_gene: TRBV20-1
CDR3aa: SAPMGSYT

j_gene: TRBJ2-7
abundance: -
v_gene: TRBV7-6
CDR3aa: ASSLEAGSYEQY

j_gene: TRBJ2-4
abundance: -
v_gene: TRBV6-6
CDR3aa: ASSYGDSNIQY

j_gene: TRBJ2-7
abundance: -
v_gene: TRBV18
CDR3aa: ASSRTTGTAYEQY

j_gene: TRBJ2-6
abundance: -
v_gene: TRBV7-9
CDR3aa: ASSTRTGDGANVLT

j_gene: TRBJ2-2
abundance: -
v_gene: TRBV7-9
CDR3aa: ASSSTTSLMGGELF

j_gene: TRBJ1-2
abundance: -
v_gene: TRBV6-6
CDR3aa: ASTPSGPVHGYT

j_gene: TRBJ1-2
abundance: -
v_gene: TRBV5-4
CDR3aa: ASSLVGFYGYT

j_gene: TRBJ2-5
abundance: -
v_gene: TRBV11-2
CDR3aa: ASSLGGRISSETQY